This is a list of T cell receptor beta chains from one sample in a study of high-grade serous ovarian cancer treatment subgroups. Here immunoSEQ multiplex PCR was the method, and the copy in TCRdb shows in-frame clones only, minus some. The sample includes 150 to 200 clones, about 82% of them seen just once. Sequencing was carried out using tumor tissue. The receptors were gathered from a human donor with high-grade serous ovarian cancer. Both conserved end residues are part of each CDR3. D genes are given only for firm matches. The size of a clone is reported for some rows only, either as once, few or many, or as a class for expanded clones.

NA,NA,TRBV11-2,TRBJ1-1,CASSFYPGGSEAFF,TGTGCCAGCAGCTTTTATCCAGGCGGCTCCGAAGCTTTCTTT
NA,TRBD1,TRBV9,TRBJ2-3,CASSITGDGTDTQYF,TGTGCCAGCAGCATTACAGGGGACGGCACAGATACGCAGTATTTT
NA,NA,TRBV7-8,TRBJ2-5,CASSFVLGRGQETQYF,TGTGCCAGCAGCTTCGTTTTGGGACGGGGGCAAGAGACCCAGTACTTC
NA,TRBD1,TRBV7-9,TRBJ1-1,CASSSGVTGGARTEAFF,TGTGCCAGCAGCTCAGGGGTGACAGGGGGCGCGCGGACTGAAGCTTTCTTT
NA,TRBD1,TRBV13,TRBJ1-6,CASSLDYGQGRNSPLHF,TGTGCCAGCAGCTTAGATTACGGACAGGGACGCAATTCACCCCTCCACTTT
NA,TRBD1,TRBV14,TRBJ1-6,CASSQGMTGGTFSPLHF,TGTGCCAGCAGCCAAGGAATGACAGGGGGAACATTTTCACCCCTCCACTTT
NA,TRBD1,TRBV28,TRBJ2-7,CASGTGRIEQYF,TGTGCCAGTGGGACAGGGAGGATAGAGCAGTACTTC
NA,TRBD1,TRBV5-6,TRBJ1-2,CASSLPQGGYGYTF,TGTGCCAGCAGCTTGCCACAGGGGGGCTATGGCTACACCTTC
few,NA,TRBV28,TRBJ1-1,CASNLRFSGTEAFF,TGTGCCAGCAACCTAAGGTTTAGCGGAACTGAAGCTTTCTTT
NA,NA,TRBV6-5,TRBJ2-7,CASSLKRYYEQYF,TGTGCCAGCAGCCTTAAGAGATACTACGAGCAGTACTTC
few,NA,TRBV1,TRBJ2-7,CTSSQTQGYDEQYF,TGCACCAGCAGCCAGACACAGGGATATGACGAGCAGTACTTC
NA,NA,TRBV7-9,TRBJ1-6,CASSLDNSPLHF,TGTGCCAGCAGCTTAGACAATTCACCCCTCCACTTT
NA,NA,TRBV5-6,TRBJ1-3,CASSLRAGAGNTIYF,TGTGCCAGCAGCTTGAGGGCAGGGGCCGGAAACACCATATATTTT
NA,NA,TRBV7-8,TRBJ2-6,CASGWRTGSGANVLTF,TGTGCCAGCGGCTGGAGGACGGGATCTGGGGCCAACGTCCTGACTTTC
NA,TRBD1,TRBV7-8,TRBJ2-7,CASSPQTGGFFEQYF,TGTGCCAGCAGCCCTCAGACAGGGGGCTTTTTCGAGCAGTACTTC
NA,NA,TRBV10-2,TRBJ2-2,CASFGTPRRGPNTGELFF,TGCGCCAGCTTTGGAACCCCTCGGCGGGGGCCGAACACCGGGGAGCTGTTTTTT
NA,NA,TRBV7-6,TRBJ2-7,CASSSGPNYEQYF,TGTGCCAGCAGCTCGGGGCCAAACTACGAGCAGTACTTC
NA,NA,TRBV2,TRBJ2-7,CASSAAGSYYEQYF,TGTGCCAGCAGTGCGGCAGGGAGCTACTACGAGCAGTACTTC
NA,NA,TRBV5-8,TRBJ1-5,CASSPDSNQPQHF,TGTGCCAGCAGCCCAGACAGCAATCAGCCCCAGCATTTT
NA,TRBD1,TRBV4-3,TRBJ1-2,CASSQDMSGGYGYTF,TGCGCCAGCAGCCAAGATATGTCAGGGGGCTATGGCTACACCTTC
few,TRBD2,TRBV6-5,TRBJ2-7,CASSYSTSGASYEQYF,TGTGCCAGCAGTTACTCGACTAGCGGGGCGTCGTACGAGCAGTACTTC
NA,TRBD1,TRBV6-6,TRBJ1-6,CASSDRGLVSPLHF,TGTGCCAGCAGCGACAGGGGGCTTGTGTCACCCCTCCACTTT
NA,NA,TRBV7-6,TRBJ2-7,CASSPGPNYEQYF,TGTGCCAGCAGCCCGGGACCAAACTACGAGCAGTACTTC
NA,NA,TRBV7-3,TRBJ1-2,CASSYDSNYGYTF,TGTGCCAGCAGCTACGACAGTAACTATGGCTACACCTTC
NA,TRBD2,TRBV5-4,TRBJ2-4,CASSGTSGGAKNIQYF,TGTGCCAGCAGCGGCACTAGCGGGGGGGCCAAAAACATTCAGTACTTC
NA,NA,TRBV7-9,TRBJ2-7,CASSPPTGSYEQYF,TGTGCCAGCAGCCCTCCTACGGGTTCCTACGAGCAGTACTTC
NA,TRBD1,TRBV7-6,TRBJ2-1,CASSGDRGQREQFF,TGTGCCAGCAGCGGGGACAGGGGGCAACGGGAGCAGTTCTTC
NA,TRBD2,TRBV2,TRBJ2-1,CASSGGLAGWSYNEQFF,TGTGCCAGCAGTGGGGGACTAGCGGGGTGGTCCTACAATGAGCAGTTCTTC
NA,NA,TRBV7-7,TRBJ2-6,CASSKYNKCQSRANVLTF,TGTGCCAGCAGCAAGTATAATAAGTGCCAAAGTCGGGCCAACGTCCTGACTTTC
few,NA,TRBV9,TRBJ1-3,CASSAADLGNTIYF,TGTGCCAGCAGCGCCGCGGACCTTGGAAACACCATATATTTT
NA,TRBD1,TRBV23-1,TRBJ2-1,CASSRDRGTGEQFF,TGCGCCAGCAGCCGGGACAGGGGAACAGGTGAGCAGTTCTTC
once,NA,TRBV11-2,TRBJ2-1,CASSAIIPYEQFF,TGTGCCAGCAGCGCGATTATCCCCTATGAGCAGTTCTTC
NA,TRBD1,TRBV9,TRBJ2-1,CASTPHGQGSYNEQFF,TGTGCCAGCACCCCCCACGGACAGGGATCCTACAATGAGCAGTTCTTC
NA,NA,TRBV7-6,TRBJ2-7,CASSLGPNYEQYF,TGTGCCAGCAGCCTGGGACCGAACTACGAGCAGTACTTC
NA,TRBD1,TRBV6-1,TRBJ2-5,CASRDRGWQETQYF,TGTGCCAGCAGGGACAGGGGGTGGCAAGAGACCCAGTACTTC
NA,NA,TRBV9,TRBJ2-7,CASSPHPLPGSLYEQYF,TGTGCCAGCAGCCCGCACCCCCTCCCCGGGTCATTATACGAGCAGTACTTC
NA,NA,TRBV7-9,TRBJ1-5,CASSSTGSGNQPQHF,TGTGCCAGCAGCTCGACAGGATCGGGCAATCAGCCCCAGCATTTT